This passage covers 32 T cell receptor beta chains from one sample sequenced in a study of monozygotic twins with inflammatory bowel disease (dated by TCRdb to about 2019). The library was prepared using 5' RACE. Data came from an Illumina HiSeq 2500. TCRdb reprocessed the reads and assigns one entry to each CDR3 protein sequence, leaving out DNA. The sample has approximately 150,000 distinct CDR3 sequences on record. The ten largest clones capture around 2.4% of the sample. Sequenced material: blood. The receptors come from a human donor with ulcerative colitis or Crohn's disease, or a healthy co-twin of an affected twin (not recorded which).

The CDR3 is CASSISRGGETQYF. The genes are TRBV19 and TRBJ2-5; there is no DNA to check the TCRdb D call of TRBD2. Germline V lookup: CDR1 LNHDA, CDR2 SQIVND (reference sequence). This CDR3 is 14 amino acids long. The full variable domain, rest sourced from reference TRBV19 and TRBJ2-5, is DGGITQSPKYLFRKEGQNVTLSCEQNLNHDAMYWYRQDPGQGLRLIYYSQIVNDFQKGDIAEGYSVSREKKESFPLTVTSAQKNPTAFYLCASSISRGGETQYFGPGTRLLVL.

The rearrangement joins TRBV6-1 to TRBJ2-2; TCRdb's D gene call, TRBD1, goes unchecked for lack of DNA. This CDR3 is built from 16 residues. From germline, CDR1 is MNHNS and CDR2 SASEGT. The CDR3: CASRSPGQTNTGELFF.

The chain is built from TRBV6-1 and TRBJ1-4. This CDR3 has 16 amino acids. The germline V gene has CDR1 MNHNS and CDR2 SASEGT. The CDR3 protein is CASSEAPRGGNEKLFF.

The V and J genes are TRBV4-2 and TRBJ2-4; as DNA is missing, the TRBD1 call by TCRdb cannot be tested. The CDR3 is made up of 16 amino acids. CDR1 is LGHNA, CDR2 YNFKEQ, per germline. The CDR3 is CVSSQVGQGAAHIQYF.

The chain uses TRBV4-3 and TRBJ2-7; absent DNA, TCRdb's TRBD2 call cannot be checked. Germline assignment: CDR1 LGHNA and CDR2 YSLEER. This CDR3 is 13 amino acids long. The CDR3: CASSQDGSAGEHF.

CDR3 region: CASSLAVYNEQFF. The V and J genes are TRBV5-1 and TRBJ2-1. The CDR3 runs 13 residues. CDR1 SGHRS and CDR2 YFSETQ come from the germline V gene. Filled out from reference TRBV5-1 and TRBJ2-1, the complete variable domain reads KAGVTQTPRYLIKTRGQQVTLSCSPISGHRSVSWYQQTPGQGLQFLFEYFSETQRNKGNFPGRFSGRQFSNSRSEMNVSTLELGDSALYLCASSLAVYNEQFFGPGTRLTVL.

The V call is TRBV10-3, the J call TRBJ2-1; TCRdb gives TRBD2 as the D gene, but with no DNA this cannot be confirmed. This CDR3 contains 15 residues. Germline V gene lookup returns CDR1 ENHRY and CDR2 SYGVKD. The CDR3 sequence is CAISPTSGVYNEQFF.

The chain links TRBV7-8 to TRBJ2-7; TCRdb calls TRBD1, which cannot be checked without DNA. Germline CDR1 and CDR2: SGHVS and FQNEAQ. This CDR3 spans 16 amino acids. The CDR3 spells CASSLWGQGLSYEQYF.

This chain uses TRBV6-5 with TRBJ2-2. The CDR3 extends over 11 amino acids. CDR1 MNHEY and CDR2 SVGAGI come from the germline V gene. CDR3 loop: CASSFDGELFF.

The CDR3 loop is CASSPSTGPQETQYF. This chain uses TRBV18 with TRBJ2-5; absent DNA, TCRdb's TRBD1 call cannot be checked. Germline lookup yields CDR1 KGHSH and CDR2 LQKENI. This CDR3 contains 15 residues.

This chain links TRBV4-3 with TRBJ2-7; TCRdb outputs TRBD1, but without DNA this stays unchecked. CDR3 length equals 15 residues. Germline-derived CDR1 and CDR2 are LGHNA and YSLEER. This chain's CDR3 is CASSQDKGHSYEQYF.

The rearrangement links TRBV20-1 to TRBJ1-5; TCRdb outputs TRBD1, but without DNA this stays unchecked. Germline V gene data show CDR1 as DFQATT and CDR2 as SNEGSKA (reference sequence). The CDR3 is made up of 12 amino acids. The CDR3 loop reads CSARAGDQPQHF.

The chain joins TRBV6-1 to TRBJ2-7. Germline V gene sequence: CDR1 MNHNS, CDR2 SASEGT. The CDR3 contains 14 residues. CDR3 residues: CASSRRGVDYEQYF.

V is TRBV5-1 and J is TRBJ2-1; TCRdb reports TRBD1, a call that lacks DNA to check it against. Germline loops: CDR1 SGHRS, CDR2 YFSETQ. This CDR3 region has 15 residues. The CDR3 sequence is CASSPWDTRGNEQFF.

The CDR3 here is CASTQGVDTEAFF. This chain links TRBV28 with TRBJ1-1; TCRdb lists TRBD1, though no DNA is available to test this call. CDR1 and CDR2 from the germline V gene are MDHEN and SYDVKM. The CDR3 has 13 residues. Full variable domain (rest looked up from reference TRBV28 and TRBJ1-1): DVKVTQSSRYLVKRTGEKVFLECVQDMDHENMFWYRQDPGLGLRLIYFSYDVKMKEKGDIPEGYSVSREKKERFSLILESASTNQTSMYLCASTQGVDTEAFFGQGTRLTVV.

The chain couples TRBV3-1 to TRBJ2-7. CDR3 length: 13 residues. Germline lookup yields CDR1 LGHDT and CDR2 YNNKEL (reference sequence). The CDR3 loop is CASSQDGLTEQYF.

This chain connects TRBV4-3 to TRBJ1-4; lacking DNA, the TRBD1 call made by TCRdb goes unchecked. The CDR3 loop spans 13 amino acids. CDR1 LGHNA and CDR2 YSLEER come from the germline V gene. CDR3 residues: CASRGQGDEKLFF.

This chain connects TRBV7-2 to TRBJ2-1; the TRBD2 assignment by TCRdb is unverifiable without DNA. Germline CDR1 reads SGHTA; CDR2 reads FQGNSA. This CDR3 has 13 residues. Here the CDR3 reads CASSPYTSVEQFF.

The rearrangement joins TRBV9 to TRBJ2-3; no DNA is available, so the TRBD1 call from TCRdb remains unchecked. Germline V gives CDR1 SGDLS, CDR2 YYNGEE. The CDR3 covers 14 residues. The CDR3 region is CASSISTGTDTQYF.

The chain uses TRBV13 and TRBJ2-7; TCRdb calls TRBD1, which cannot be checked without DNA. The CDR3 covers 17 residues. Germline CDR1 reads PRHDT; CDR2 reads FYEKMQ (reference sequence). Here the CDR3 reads CASSLGVDDRGKYEQYF.

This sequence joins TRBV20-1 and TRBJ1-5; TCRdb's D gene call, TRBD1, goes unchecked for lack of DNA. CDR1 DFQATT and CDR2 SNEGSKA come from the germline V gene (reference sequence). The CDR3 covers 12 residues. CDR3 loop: CGYGQGDRPQHF.

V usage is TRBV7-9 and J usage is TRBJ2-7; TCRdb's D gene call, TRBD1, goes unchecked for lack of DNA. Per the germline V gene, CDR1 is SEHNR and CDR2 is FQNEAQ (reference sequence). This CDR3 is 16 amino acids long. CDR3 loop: CASSHGASGTGYEQYF.

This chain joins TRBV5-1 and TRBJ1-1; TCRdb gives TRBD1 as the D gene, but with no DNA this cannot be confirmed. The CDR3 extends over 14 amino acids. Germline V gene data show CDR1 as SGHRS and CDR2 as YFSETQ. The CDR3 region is CASSFGDRSTEAFF.

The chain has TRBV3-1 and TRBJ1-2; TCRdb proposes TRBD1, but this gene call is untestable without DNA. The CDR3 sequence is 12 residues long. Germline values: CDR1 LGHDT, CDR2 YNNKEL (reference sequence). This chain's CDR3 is CASSDREIGYTF.

The chain's CDR3 is CSASPRRDGGQPQHF. This chain uses TRBV20-1 with TRBJ1-5; as DNA is missing, the TRBD1 call by TCRdb cannot be tested. The CDR3 length is 15 residues. Germline CDR1 is DFQATT and CDR2 is SNEGSKA (reference sequence).

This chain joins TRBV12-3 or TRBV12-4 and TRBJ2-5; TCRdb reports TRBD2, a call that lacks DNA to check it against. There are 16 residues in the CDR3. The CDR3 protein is CASSLAGSGGRETQYF.

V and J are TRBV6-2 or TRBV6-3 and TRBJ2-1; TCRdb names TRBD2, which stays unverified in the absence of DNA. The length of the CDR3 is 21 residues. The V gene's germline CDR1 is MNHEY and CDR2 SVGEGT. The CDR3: CASSYPKVGTSGRRSYNEQFF.

CDR3 protein: CASSEQGLRQPQHF. The V call is TRBV3-1, the J call TRBJ1-5; absent DNA, TCRdb's TRBD1 call cannot be checked. In germline, CDR1 is LGHDT, CDR2 YNNKEL (reference sequence). The CDR3 covers 14 residues.

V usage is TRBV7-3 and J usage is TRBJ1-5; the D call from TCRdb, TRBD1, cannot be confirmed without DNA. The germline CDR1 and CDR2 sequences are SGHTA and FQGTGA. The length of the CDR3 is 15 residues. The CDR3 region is CASSLGTDSNQPQHF.

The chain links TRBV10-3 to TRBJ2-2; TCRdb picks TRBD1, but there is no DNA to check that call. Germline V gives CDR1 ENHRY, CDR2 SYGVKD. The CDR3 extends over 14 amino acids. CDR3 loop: CAIRGRTDTGELFF.

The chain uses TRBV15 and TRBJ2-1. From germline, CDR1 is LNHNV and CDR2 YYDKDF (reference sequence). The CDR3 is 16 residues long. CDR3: CATSRTVESSYNEQFF. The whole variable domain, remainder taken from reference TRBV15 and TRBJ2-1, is DAMVIQNPRYQVTQFGKPVTLSCSQTLNHNVMYWYQQKSSQAPKLLFHYYDKDFNNEADTPDNFQSRRPNTSFCFLDIRSPGLGDTAMYLCATSRTVESSYNEQFFGPGTRLTVL.

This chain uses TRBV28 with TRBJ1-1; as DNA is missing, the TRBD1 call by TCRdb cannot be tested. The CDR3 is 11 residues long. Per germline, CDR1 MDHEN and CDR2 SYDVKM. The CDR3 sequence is CASSPRVEAFF.